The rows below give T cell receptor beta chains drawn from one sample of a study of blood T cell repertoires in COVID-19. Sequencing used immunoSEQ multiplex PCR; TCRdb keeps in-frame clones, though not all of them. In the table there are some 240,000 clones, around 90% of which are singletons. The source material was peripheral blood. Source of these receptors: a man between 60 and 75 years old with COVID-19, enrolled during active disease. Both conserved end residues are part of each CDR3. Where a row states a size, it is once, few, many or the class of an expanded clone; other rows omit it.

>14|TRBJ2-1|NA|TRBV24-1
CATMAGGPHNEQFF
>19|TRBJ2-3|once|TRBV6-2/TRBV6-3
CASSSPRTTSSPPTDTQYF
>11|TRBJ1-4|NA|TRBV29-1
CSARQEEKLFF
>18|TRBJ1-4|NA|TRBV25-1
CASSGPRRGRSTNEKLFF
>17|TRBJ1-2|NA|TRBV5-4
CASSPSAGGAPNYGYTF
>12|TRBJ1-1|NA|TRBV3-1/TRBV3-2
CASSQAGVVAFF
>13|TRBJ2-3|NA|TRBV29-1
CSARLNGGDTQYF
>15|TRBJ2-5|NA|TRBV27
CASSLMGPREETQYF
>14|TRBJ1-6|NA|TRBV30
CAWSVSRGSSPLHF
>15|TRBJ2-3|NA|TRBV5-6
CASMRDRGSTDTQYF
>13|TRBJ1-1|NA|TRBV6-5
CASGDRGNTEAFF
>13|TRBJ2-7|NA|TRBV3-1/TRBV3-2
CASSPFSTYEQYF
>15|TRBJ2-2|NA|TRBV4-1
CASSQGASGMRELFF
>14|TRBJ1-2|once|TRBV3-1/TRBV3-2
CASSQVMRDRVYTF
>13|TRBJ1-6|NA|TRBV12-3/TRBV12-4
CASRGGGNSPLHF
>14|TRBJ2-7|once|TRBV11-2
CASSLVRFSYEQYF
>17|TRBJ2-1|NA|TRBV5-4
CASSPGGGTSSYNEQFF
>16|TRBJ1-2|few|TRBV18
CASSQLRDRNSYGYTF
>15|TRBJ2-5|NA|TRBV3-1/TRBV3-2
CASSLGGAGRETQYF
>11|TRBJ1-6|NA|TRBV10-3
CAISDGRGGLF
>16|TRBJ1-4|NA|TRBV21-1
CASSKVGTGTNEKLFF
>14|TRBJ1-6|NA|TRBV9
CASSARDRSSPLHF
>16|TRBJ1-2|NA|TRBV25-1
CASSDFFGRESYGYTF
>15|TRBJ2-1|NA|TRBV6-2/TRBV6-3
CASSWGSGGYNEQFF
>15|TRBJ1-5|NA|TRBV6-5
CASSSRRGAVQPQHF
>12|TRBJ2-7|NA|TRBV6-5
CASGRGSYEQYF
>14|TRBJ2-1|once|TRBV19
CASSISSSVGSQFF
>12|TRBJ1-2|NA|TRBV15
CATSREAGGYTF
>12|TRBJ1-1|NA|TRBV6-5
CASSFAGQKAFF
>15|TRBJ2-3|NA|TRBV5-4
CASSFTPGRGDTQYF
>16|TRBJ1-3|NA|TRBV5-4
CASSYQQGGSGNTIYF
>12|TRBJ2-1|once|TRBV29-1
CSVEDPVNEQFF
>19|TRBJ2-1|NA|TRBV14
CASSQYGTGWDRPYNEQFF
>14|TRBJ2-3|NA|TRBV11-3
CATKERGGTDTQYF
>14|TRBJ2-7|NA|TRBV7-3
CASSREGQAGEQYF
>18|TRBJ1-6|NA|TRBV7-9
CASSLAGQELIGGSPLHF
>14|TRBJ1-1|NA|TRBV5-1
CASRADNRNTEAFF
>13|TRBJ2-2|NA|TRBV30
CAWSASSTGELFF
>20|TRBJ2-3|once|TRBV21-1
CASSKGGGRTSGMGTDTQYF
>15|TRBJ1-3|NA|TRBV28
CASIGQGRPGNTIYF
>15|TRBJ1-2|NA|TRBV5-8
CASSLWTLANYGYTF
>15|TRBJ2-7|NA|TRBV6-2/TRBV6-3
CASSKGLAGGYEQYF
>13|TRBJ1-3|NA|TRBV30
CALDRASGNTIYF
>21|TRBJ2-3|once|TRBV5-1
CASSTTEGLAAIPRGSDTQYF
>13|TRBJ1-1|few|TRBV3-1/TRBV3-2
CASSPQLNTEAFF